What follows is one T cell receptor (beta chain) and its context. This clonotype has more than one count but fewer than ten. Its antigen is unknown. No much larger clonotype is one base removed from it; base qualities were not supplied. These data originate in a study of T-cell memory formation after mild COVID-19 (dated by TCRdb to about 2021). For the study in its entirety: TCR sequence clusters from the two donors were largely donor specific. Longitudinal TCRalpha and TCRbeta repertoire sequencing tracked T-cell clones expanding and contracting after mild COVID-19 in a couple of donors. The cohort was made up of two young adult volunteers, one female and one male, who were previously healthy.

The instrument given in TCRdb is Illumina NovaSeq 6000. Using 5'RACE with constant-segment primers, TCRalpha and TCRbeta cDNA libraries were constructed, with sample barcodes and unique molecular identifiers added in the process. RNA was extracted from every sample with Trizol reagent. Libraries were amplified in two PCR steps, with a second sample barcode and Illumina TruSeq adapters added in the second step. Sequencing of the libraries was done on an Illumina NovaSeq, producing 2 x 150 bp paired-end reads. On the authors' methods: Reads were demultiplexed and collapsed into UMI-guided consensus sequences with migec v1.2.7. Using mixcr v2.1.11, UMI consensuses were aligned to TRA and TRB V and J templates and then assembled into clonotypes. A clonotype was counted as expanded or contracted only if both edgeR and NoisET called the change significant, with noise models trained on biological replicates. edgeR calls used a false discovery rate-adjusted p below 0.01 and a log2 fold-change threshold of 1. As an exploratory analysis of dynamics, max-normalized trajectories of the 1000 most abundant clonotypes were examined with PCA combined with hierarchical clustering. The CD4 or CD8 phenotype of responding clones was assigned using the separately sequenced CD4+ and CD8+ repertoires. TCRdb passed the public sequencing reads through fastp at Q25 and MiXCR, retaining productive beta sequences. When rows share a CDR3 protein, they turn into one entry using the most common DNA and genes. The V and J calls reflect TCRdb's pipeline rather than the authors' work. Here the sample has about 320,000 distinct CDR3 sequences; approximately 14% occur a single time. Under 25% of the sample is taken by the ten largest.

PBMCs were isolated by Ficoll-Paque density gradient centrifugation. Findings and caveats that apply to the study as a whole: Some responding clones were detected in pre-infection memory, which suggested that pre-existing cross-reactive memory T cells had joined the SARS-CoV-2 response. The second-wave clones that peaked on day 37 were not confirmed to be SARS-CoV-2 specific. Balanced CD4/CD8 phenotypes were observed for clones contracting from day 15 to 85, whereas a bias towards CD4+ was observed for a second wave of clones expanding from day 15 to 37. Contracting CD4+ clones were found mainly in CM and EM memory subsets, while CD8+ clones were enriched in EMRA. Only two mild cases were covered by the study, and larger cohorts that include severe cases with pre-infection samples were considered necessary.

Input material: PBMCs or a T cell subset sorted from them (not recorded which). The sequence was obtained from a young man who had mild COVID-19 (a few samples of this study predate the infection). The sample titles of this study are shuffled in the database, so cell type and time point are left out; the donor was told from shared clones.

The sequenced DNA: TGCAGCGTTGGAAAAACAGGGAGCGACGAGCAGTACTTC. Its amino acids are CSVGKTGSDEQYF. Recombination joined TRBV29-1 with TRBJ2-7, and possibly TRBD1, on 6 matching bases. Relative to germline, V is 4 bases shorter and J is 5 bases shorter, with 15 bases between their ends. From the cysteine through the phenylalanine, the CDR3 covers 13 amino acids. Solely the CDR3 DNA is kept, with 39 bases framed from the first base. CDR1 and CDR2 are drawn from the germline V gene: SQVTM, ANQGSEA.